This T cell receptor beta chain was recorded in a study of blood T cell repertoires in COVID-19. Study as a whole: Both acute and convalescent COVID-19 samples were obtained from the United States, Italy and Spain. PBMCs, B-cell-depleted T cells, or T cells were the source of the cDNA or gDNA that made up the material.

As originally analysed: Amplification of reference gene primers was used by the study to estimate nucleated cell counts. Measured with immunoSEQ multiplex PCR; TCRdb has only the in-frame clones, and not every one. The V and J calls and clone size are taken from that table; D and trimming were inferred from the DNA. The sample contains under 100,000 clones, around 92% of which appear only once. The length of the CDR3 is 17 residues. The germline V gene encodes CDR1 DFQATT and CDR2 SNEGSKA (reference sequence). With 3 bases clipped from V and 0 bases from J, the junction kept 11 bases outside the gene matches.

Sequenced input: peripheral blood. The chain has TRBV20-1 and TRBJ2-3; 8 bases align to TRBD1. This receptor was obtained from a woman aged 60 to 75 with active COVID-19. The CDR3 here is CSASPGTGFFSTDTQYF. As DNA, the CDR3 is TGCAGTGCTAGTCCCGGGACAGGTTTTTTTAGCACAGATACGCAGTATTTT.